The present T cell receptor beta chain was sequenced within a study of beta chain features in type 1 diabetes. Notes on the study in general: When Type 1 diabetes patients were examined, their TCRB CDR3s proved moderately but significantly shorter in all four CD4+ subsets.

The CDR3 is 14 amino acids. Germline V gene lookup returns CDR1 SGHRS and CDR2 YFSETQ. V lost 4 bases and J 3 bases, leaving 14 bases between the germline ends. The investigators reverse transcribed all of the isolated RNA, so they sequenced expressed TCRB transcripts. Sequenced by immunoSEQ multiplex PCR; TCRdb stores in-frame clones only, minus some. The sample lists 150,000 to 190,000 clones, about 8.5% occurring once. This clone was recorded a few times. What it recognizes is unknown. Material: central memory CD4+ T cells from blood. This receptor was identified in a man younger than 35 in good health. The rearrangement joins TRBV5-1 to TRBJ2-7; D is perhaps TRBD2 (7 bases). The CDR3 DNA sequence: TGCGCCAGCAGCCCCGGGGGGCAAAACTACGAGCAGTACTTC. The encoded protein is CASSPGGQNYEQYF.